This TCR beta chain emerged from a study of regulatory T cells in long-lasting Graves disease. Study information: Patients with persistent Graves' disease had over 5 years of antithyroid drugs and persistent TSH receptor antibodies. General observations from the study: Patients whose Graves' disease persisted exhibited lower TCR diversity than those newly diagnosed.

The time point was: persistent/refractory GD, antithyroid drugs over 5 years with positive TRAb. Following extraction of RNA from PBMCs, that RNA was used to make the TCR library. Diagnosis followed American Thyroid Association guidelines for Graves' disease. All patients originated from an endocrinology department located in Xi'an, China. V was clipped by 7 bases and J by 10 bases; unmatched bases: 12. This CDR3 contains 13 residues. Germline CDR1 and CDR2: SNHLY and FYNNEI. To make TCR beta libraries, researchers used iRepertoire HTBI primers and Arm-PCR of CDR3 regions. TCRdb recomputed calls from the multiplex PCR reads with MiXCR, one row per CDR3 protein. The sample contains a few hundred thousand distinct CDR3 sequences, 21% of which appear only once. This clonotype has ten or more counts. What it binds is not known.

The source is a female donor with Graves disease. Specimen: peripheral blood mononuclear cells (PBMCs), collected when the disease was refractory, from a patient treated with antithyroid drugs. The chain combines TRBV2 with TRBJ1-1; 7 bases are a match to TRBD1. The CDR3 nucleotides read TGTGCCAGCACCGGACAGGTTATCCCTGCAGCTTTCTTT. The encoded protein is CASTGQVIPAAFF.